The 2 T cell receptor beta chains below were found in one sample sequenced in a study of blood T cell repertoires in COVID-19. TCRdb's copy holds only in-frame clones and misses some; the assay was immunoSEQ multiplex PCR. The sample holds 220,000 or so clones, around 82% seen once. The sequenced material came from peripheral blood. Receptors originate from a woman aged 25 to 39 who had recovered from COVID-19.

The chain has TRBV4-2 and TRBJ1-6; D is perhaps TRBD1 (6 bases). Germline CDR1 and CDR2: LGHNA and YNFKEQ. V lost 0 bases to trimming and J lost 9 bases, with 15 bases between them. The CDR3 is 16 residues long. CDR3 protein: CASSQDLGGPGSPLHF. In DNA form, the CDR3 reads TGTGCCAGCAGCCAAGATCTGGGGGGGCCTGGTTCACCCCTCCACTTT.

This clone has just a few counts. The chain is built from TRBV7-3 and TRBJ2-2; D might be TRBD1 (6 bases). The CDR3 extends over 15 amino acids. Deletions cut 4 bases from V and 6 bases from J, with 15 bases between. The germline V gene encodes CDR1 SGHTA and CDR2 FQGTGA. CDR3 region: CASSSQQGYAGELFF. The CDR3 DNA sequence: TGTGCCAGCAGCTCCCAACAGGGATATGCCGGGGAGCTGTTTTTT.